This T cell receptor (beta chain) is drawn from a study of T cell responses to AZD1222 COVID-19 vaccine. For this clone: Its specificity is unknown.

The assay was immunoSEQ multiplex PCR, and TCRdb's table has in-frame clones only and misses some. Of some 140,000 clones detected, about 90% appear once; the ten largest clones hold 5.5%. V was pared by 0 bases and J by 5 bases, with 7 bases of the junction left unmatched. This CDR3 comprises 15 residues. From germline, CDR1 is KGHSH and CDR2 LQKENI. Study-wide findings and caveats: Repertoires were collected only later (after the peak T cell response had occurred).

The chain combines TRBV18 with TRBJ2-7; 7 bases map to TRBD1. This specimen was peripheral blood, taken on day 0 of AZD1222 vaccination. The source of this sequence is an adult in good health. The CDR3 DNA reads TGTGCCAGCTCACCACCGTTGAGGGGGCATGACGAGCAGTACTTC. This codes for CASSPPLRGHDEQYF. Full variable domain (remainder filled in from reference TRBV18 and TRBJ2-7): NAGVMQNPRHLVRRRGQEARLRCSPMKGHSHVYWYRQLPEEGLKFMVYLQKENIIDESGMPKERFSAEFPKEGPSILRIQQVVRGDSAAYFCASSPPLRGHDEQYFGPGTRLTVT.